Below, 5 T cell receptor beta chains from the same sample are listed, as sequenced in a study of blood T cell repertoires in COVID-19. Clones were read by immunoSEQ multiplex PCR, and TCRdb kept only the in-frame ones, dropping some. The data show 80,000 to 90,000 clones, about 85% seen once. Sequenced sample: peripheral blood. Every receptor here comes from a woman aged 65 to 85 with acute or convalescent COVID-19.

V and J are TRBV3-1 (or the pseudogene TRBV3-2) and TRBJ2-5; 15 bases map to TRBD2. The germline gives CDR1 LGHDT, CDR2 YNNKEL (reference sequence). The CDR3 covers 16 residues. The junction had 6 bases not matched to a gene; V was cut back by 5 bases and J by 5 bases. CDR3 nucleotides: TGTGCCAGCAGCGGACTAGCGGGAGGGCCGAGGGAGACCCAGTACTTC. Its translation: CASSGLAGGPRETQYF.

CDR3 loop: CASSPRLAARETQYF. CDR3 nucleotide sequence: TGTGCCAGCAGCCCCCGCCTAGCGGCCCGGGAGACCCAGTACTTC. This chain links TRBV13 with TRBJ2-5, with 7 bases identical to TRBD2. The CDR3 sequence is 15 residues long. Germline CDR1 and CDR2: PRHDT and FYEKMQ (reference sequence). With V trimmed by 5 bases and J by 5 bases, 11 bases remained unmatched.

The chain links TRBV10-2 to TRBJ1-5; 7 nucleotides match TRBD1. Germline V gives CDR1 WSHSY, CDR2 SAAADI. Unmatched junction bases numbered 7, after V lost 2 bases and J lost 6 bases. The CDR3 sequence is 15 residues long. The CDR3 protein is CASSETGERRQPQHF. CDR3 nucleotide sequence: TGCGCCAGCAGTGAGACAGGGGAGCGACGTCAGCCCCAGCATTTT.

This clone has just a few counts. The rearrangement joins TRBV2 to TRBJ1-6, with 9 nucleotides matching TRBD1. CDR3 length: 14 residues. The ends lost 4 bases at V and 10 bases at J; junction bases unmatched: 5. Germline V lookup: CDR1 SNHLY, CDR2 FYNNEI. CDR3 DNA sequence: TGTGCCAGCAGTGTGGACAGGGGAGGGTCACCCCTCCACTTT. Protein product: CASSVDRGGSPLHF.

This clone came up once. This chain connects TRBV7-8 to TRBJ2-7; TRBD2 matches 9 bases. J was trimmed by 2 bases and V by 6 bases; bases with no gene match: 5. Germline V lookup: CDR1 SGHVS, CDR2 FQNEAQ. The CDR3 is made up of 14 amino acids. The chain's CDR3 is CASSGLAGTYEQYV. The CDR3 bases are TGTGCCAGCAGTGGCCTAGCGGGGACCTACGAGCAGTACGTC.